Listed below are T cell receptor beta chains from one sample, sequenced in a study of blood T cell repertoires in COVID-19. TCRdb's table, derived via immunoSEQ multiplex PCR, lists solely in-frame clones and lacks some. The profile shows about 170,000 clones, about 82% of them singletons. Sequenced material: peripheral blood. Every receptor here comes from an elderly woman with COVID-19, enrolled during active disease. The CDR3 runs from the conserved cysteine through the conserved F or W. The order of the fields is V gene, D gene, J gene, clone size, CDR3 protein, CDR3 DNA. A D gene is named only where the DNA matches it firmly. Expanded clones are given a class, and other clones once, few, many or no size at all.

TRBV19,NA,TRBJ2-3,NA,CASSPEATDTQYF,TGTGCCAGTAGCCCGGAAGCGACAGATACGCAGTATTTT
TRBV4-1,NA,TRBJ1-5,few,CASSQDEVGGNQPQHF,TGCGCCAGCAGCCAAGACGAGGTAGGGGGCAATCAGCCCCAGCATTTT
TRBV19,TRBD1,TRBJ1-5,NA,CASSIQDRANQPQHF,TGTGCCAGTAGTATCCAGGACAGGGCGAATCAGCCCCAGCATTTT
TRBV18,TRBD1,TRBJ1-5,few,CASSPVQGGFGDQPQHF,TGTGCCAGCTCACCGGTACAGGGGGGCTTTGGTGATCAGCCCCAGCATTTT
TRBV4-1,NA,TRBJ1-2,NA,CASSQGQVGEHYGYTF,TGCGCCAGCAGCCAAGGACAGGTCGGGGAACACTATGGCTACACCTTC
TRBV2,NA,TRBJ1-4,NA,CASRPREGNEKLFF,TGTGCCAGCAGGCCCAGGGAAGGTAATGAAAAACTGTTTTTT
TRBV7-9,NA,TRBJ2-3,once,CASRGAPADTQYF,TGTGCCAGCCGGGGGGCCCCCGCAGATACGCAGTATTTT
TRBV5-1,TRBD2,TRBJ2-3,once,CASSLIGGRGADTQYF,TGCGCCAGCAGCTTGATCGGCGGGAGGGGTGCAGATACGCAGTATTTT
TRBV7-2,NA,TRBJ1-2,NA,CASVNTGWQGYTF,TGTGCCAGCGTAAACACAGGGTGGCAAGGCTACACCTTC
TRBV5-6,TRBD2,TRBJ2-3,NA,CASSLGVSGVWDTQYF,TGTGCCAGCAGCTTGGGGGTTAGCGGGGTATGGGATACGCAGTATTTT
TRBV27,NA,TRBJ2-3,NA,CASSFLSANTDTQYF,TGTGCCAGCAGTTTCCTTAGCGCGAACACAGATACGCAGTATTTT
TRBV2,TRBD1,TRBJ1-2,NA,CASRGTGGANYGYTF,TGTGCCAGCAGGGGGACAGGAGGAGCTAACTATGGCTACACCTTC
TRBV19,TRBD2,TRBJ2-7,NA,CASSIAGGLREQYF,TGTGCCAGTAGTATAGCGGGGGGGCTGAGAGAGCAGTACTTC
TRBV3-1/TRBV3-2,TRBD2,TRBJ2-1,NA,CASSRLAGGPRNEQFF,TGTGCCAGCAGCCGGCTAGCGGGAGGGCCCCGCAATGAGCAGTTCTTC
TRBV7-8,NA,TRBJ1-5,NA,CASSSEGVYSNQPQHF,TGTGCCAGCAGCTCCGAGGGGGTATATAGCAATCAGCCCCAGCATTTT
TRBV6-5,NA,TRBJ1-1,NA,CASSYSSVNTEAFF,TGTGCCAGCAGTTACTCTAGTGTGAACACTGAAGCTTTCTTT
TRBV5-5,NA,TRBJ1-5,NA,CASSLPGDNQPQHF,TGTGCCAGCAGCTTGCCAGGGGACAATCAGCCCCAGCATTTT
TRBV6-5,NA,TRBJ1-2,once,CASSQGVYYGYTF,TGTGCCAGCAGCCAAGGGGTGTATTATGGCTACACCTTC
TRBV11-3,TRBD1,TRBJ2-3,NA,CASSFHGTGGLDTQYF,TGTGCCAGCAGCTTCCACGGGACAGGGGGCCTAGATACGCAGTATTTT
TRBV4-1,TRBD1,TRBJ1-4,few,CASSQDWRTGGSEKLFF,TGCGCCAGCAGCCAAGATTGGAGGACAGGCGGTAGTGAAAAACTGTTTTTT
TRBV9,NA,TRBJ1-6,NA,CASSVEAVPLGLSPLHF,TGTGCCAGCAGCGTAGAGGCGGTCCCGCTGGGGCTTTCACCCCTCCACTTT
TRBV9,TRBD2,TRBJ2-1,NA,CASSPPLAGSYNEQFF,TGTGCCAGCAGCCCTCCCTTAGCGGGATCCTACAATGAGCAGTTCTTC
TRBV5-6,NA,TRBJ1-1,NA,CASSLDGTRNTEAFF,TGTGCCAGCAGCTTGGACGGGACACGGAACACTGAAGCTTTCTTT
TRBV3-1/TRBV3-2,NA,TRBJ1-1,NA,CASSQPGKGTEAFF,TGTGCCAGCAGCCAGCCCGGGAAGGGCACTGAAGCTTTCTTT
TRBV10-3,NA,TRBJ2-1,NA,CAISESKPPQAEQFF,TGTGCCATCAGTGAGAGCAAGCCACCCCAGGCTGAGCAGTTCTTC
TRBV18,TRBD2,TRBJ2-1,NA,CASSPPSSGAYNEQFF,TGTGCCAGCTCACCACCCTCTAGCGGGGCCTACAATGAGCAGTTCTTC
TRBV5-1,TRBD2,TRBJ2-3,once,CASRGGGARDTQYF,TGCGCCAGCAGAGGCGGGGGGGCCCGAGATACGCAGTATTTT
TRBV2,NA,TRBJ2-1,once,CAREWERHEQFF,TGTGCCAGGGAGTGGGAGCGGCATGAGCAGTTCTTC
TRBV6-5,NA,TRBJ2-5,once,CASQSSLTLETQYF,TGTGCCAGTCAATCTAGCTTAACGCTAGAGACCCAGTACTTC
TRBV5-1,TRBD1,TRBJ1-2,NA,CASSFDRGYGYTF,TGCGCCAGCAGTTTTGACAGGGGGTATGGCTACACCTTC
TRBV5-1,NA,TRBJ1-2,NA,CASSLKSTGVLYGYTF,TGCGCCAGCAGCTTGAAAAGTACGGGGGTTTTATATGGCTACACCTTC
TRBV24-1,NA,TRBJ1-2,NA,CATSDTGHNYGYTF,TGTGCCACCAGTGATACGGGACACAACTATGGCTACACCTTC
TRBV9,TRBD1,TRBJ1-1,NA,CASSVGQARNTEAFF,TGTGCCAGCAGCGTCGGACAGGCGAGGAACACTGAAGCTTTCTTT